This T cell receptor (beta chain) was sequenced for a study of STAT3 mutations in large granular lymphocyte leukemia. Study context: Roughly half the longitudinally sequenced T-LGLL patients had canonical STAT3 mutations.

Broader study findings: Persisting codominant clonotypes may have hidden a small pathogenic clone. Clonal expansion was inferred from other time points because no sample existed at each clone's first appearance. At least one immunodominant TCR beta clonotype appeared in every T-cell large granular lymphocyte leukemia patient.

CDR3 length equals 16 residues. Germline loops: CDR1 LGHNA, CDR2 YSLEER. The V gene lost 0 bases and the J gene lost 2 bases, with 11 bases spanning the gap. As regards this clone: Its target is unknown.

TCRdb keeps only in-frame clones here, not all; method: immunoSEQ multiplex PCR. Among roughly 6,000 clones listed, roughly 34% were seen once. The gene calls are TRBV4-3 and TRBJ2-1; possibly TRBD2 for D (6 bases). The sequence was collected from a woman between 35 and 50 years old with T-cell large granular lymphocyte leukemia. Some clones in this sample may be carry-over from other donors' samples. The sequencing input was peripheral blood mononuclear cells. The CDR3 sequence: CASSQEIADTYNEQFF. In DNA form, the CDR3 reads TGCGCCAGCAGCCAAGAGATAGCGGACACCTACAATGAGCAGTTCTTC.